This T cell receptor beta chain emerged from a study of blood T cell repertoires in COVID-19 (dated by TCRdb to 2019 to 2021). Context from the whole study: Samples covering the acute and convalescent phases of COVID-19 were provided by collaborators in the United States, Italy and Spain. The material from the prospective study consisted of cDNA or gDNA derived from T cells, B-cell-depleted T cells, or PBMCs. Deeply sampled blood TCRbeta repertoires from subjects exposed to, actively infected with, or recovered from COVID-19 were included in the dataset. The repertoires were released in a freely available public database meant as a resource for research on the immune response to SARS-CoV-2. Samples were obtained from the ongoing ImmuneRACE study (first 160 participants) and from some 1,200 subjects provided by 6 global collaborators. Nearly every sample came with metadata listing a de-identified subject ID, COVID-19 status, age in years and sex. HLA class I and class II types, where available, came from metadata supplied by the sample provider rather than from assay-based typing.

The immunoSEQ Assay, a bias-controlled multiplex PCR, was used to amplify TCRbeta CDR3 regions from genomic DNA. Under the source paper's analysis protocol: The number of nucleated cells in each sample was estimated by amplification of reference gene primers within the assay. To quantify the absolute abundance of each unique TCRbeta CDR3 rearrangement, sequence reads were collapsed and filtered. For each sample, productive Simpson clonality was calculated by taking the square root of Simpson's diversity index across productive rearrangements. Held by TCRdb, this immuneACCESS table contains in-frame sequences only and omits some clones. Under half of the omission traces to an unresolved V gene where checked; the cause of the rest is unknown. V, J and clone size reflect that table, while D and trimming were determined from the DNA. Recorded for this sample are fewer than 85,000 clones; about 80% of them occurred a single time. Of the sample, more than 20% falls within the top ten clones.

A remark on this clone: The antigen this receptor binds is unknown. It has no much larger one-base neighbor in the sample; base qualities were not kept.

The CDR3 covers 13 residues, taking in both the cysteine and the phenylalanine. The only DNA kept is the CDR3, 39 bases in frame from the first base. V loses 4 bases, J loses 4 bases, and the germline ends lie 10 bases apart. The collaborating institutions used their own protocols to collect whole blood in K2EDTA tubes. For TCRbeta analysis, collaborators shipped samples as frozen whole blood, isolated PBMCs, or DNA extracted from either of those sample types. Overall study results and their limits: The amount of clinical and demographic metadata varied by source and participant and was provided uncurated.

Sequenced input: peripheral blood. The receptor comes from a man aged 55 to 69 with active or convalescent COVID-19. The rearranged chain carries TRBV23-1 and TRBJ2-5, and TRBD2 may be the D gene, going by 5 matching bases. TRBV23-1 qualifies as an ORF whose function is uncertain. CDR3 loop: CASSLRRLETQYF. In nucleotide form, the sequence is TGCGCCAGCAGTCTGCGGAGGTTAGAGACCCAGTACTTC.